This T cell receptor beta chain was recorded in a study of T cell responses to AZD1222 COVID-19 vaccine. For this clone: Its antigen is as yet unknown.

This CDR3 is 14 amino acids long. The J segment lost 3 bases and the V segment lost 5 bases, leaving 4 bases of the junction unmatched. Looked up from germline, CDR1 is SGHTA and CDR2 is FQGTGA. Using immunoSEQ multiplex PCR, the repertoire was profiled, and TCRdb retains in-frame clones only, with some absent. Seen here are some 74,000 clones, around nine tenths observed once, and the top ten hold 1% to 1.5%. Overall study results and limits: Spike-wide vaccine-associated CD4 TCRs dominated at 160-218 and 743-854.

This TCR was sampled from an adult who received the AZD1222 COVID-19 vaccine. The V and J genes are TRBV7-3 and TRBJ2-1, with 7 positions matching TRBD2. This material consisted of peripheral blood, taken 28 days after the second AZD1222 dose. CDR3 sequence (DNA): TGTGCCAGCAGCCGGGACTATCTCTACAATGAGCAGTTCTTC. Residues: CASSRDYLYNEQFF.